This entry lists 19 T cell receptor beta chains sequenced from one sample in a study of blood T cell repertoires in COVID-19. Profiling relied on immunoSEQ multiplex PCR, and the TCRdb table lists in-frame clones only, not all of them. This table holds approximately 86,000 clones, about 80% found once. What was sequenced was peripheral blood. The receptor set was obtained from a woman in her 70s with acute or convalescent COVID-19.

The J gene is TRBJ1-2, the V gene TRBV30; 8 nucleotides align to TRBD1. The CDR3 has 13 amino acids. In germline, CDR1 is GTSNPN, CDR2 SVGIG (reference sequence). Trimming at V came to 2 bases and at J to 7 bases, leaving 6 bases not matched to a gene. CDR3 in DNA: TGTGCCTGGAGTCGGACTGACAGGGGTGGCTACACCTTC. The encoded protein is CAWSRTDRGGYTF.

This clone turned up a few times. The V gene is TRBV19, the J gene TRBJ2-1; tentatively, D is TRBD2 (6 bases). This CDR3 region has 15 residues. The V end lost 5 bases, the J end lost 7 bases, and 18 bases lay between the germline ends. From germline, CDR1 is LNHDA and CDR2 SQIVND (reference sequence). The CDR3 protein is CASSLLLGGVNEQFF. The CDR3 nucleotides are TGTGCCAGTAGTCTCCTACTTGGCGGGGTAAATGAGCAGTTCTTC.

The V call is TRBV7-8, the J call TRBJ1-4; 9 bases align to TRBD1. The CDR3 covers 15 residues. V was pared by 2 bases and J by 3 bases, with 1 base of the junction left unmatched. Germline V gives CDR1 SGHVS, CDR2 FQNEAQ. CDR3 sequence: CASSLRTGANEKLFF. The CDR3 DNA follows: TGTGCCAGCAGCTTAAGGACAGGGGCTAATGAAAAACTGTTTTTT.

A single count supports this clone. The V gene is TRBV15, the J gene TRBJ2-7; D might be TRBD1 (6 bases). There are 14 residues in the CDR3. The V and J ends lost 0 bases and 2 bases respectively, with 8 bases between them. Germline CDR1 LNHNV, CDR2 YYDKDF (reference sequence). The CDR3 DNA is TGTGCCACCAGCAGAGAGACAGGAACCTACGAGCAGTACTTC. Translating it yields CATSRETGTYEQYF.

The chain has TRBV21-1 and TRBJ2-2; no check of the table's D call, TRBD2, against the DNA was made. TRBV21-1 is designated a pseudogene. The CDR3 consists of 15 residues. CDR3 sequence (DNA): TGTGCCAGCAGCGCCCTCCTCCGCGCCTGTGAGGAGCTGTTTTTT. Its translation is CASSALLRACEELFF.

J is TRBJ2-2 and V is TRBV5-4; TRBD1 aligns across 8 bases. V lost 3 bases, J lost 5 bases, and 12 bases stayed unmatched. Germline CDR1 SGHNT, CDR2 YYREEE (reference sequence). The CDR3 has 17 residues. For the CDR3, the DNA is TGTGCCAGCAGCTACGCCTGGGGACAGGCGGGGACCGGGGAGCTGTTTTTT. Its protein is CASSYAWGQAGTGELFF. Together with reference TRBV5-4 and TRBJ2-2, the CDR3 gives the full variable domain: ETGVTQSPTHLIKTRGQQVTLRCSSQSGHNTVSWYQQALGQGPQFIFQYYREEENGRGNFPPRFSGLQFPNYSSELNVNALELDDSALYLCASSYAWGQAGTGELFFGEGSRLTVL.

The rearrangement joins TRBV7-8 to TRBJ1-1; D ambiguous. CDR3 length: 13 amino acids. V was pared by 4 bases and J by 1 base, with 7 bases between. Per germline, CDR1 SGHVS and CDR2 FQNEAQ. The CDR3 DNA is TGTGCCAGCAGCTCCGACTGGAACACTGAAGCTTTCTTT. This codes for CASSSDWNTEAFF.

In its sample, this clone was seen once. This chain links TRBV6-5 with TRBJ2-3; possible D gene TRBD1, 6 bases. Between the trimmed V and J ends, which lost 4 bases and 8 bases, there was a span of 7 bases. CDR3 length: 11 amino acids. Germline V gives CDR1 MNHEY, CDR2 SVGAGI. The chain's CDR3 is CASSFRGTQYF. In DNA, the CDR3 is TGTGCCAGCAGTTTCAGGGGTACGCAGTATTTT.

This chain joins TRBV6-5 and TRBJ2-3, with 7 bases matching TRBD1. V lost 8 bases and J lost 1; bases outside the gene matches: 0. Germline-derived CDR1 and CDR2 are MNHEY and SVGAGI. The length of the CDR3 is 12 residues. The CDR3 nucleotides read TGTGCCAGCGGACAGGGCACAGATACGCAGTATTTT. This encodes CASGQGTDTQYF.

The gene calls are TRBV6-5 and TRBJ2-3, with D perhaps TRBD1 (5 bases). V was clipped by 6 bases and J by 7 bases, with 14 bases between them. This CDR3 comprises 13 residues. Germline V gene lookup returns CDR1 MNHEY and CDR2 SVGAGI. This CDR3 reads CASSSTRANTQYF. Here the CDR3 DNA reads TGTGCCAGCAGCTCGACCAGGGCGAATACGCAGTATTTT.

The chain recombines TRBV5-1 with TRBJ2-3; possibly TRBD2 for D (5 bases). With 5 bases removed from V and 1 base from J, the gap between germline ends came to 5 bases. The CDR3 covers 12 residues. Germline CDR1 reads SGHRS; CDR2 reads YFSETQ. In DNA, the CDR3 is TGCGCCAGCAGAGCGGGCACAGATACGCAGTATTTT. Amino acid sequence: CASRAGTDTQYF.

The chain joins TRBV5-1 to TRBJ2-2, with D tentatively TRBD2 (6 bases). Trimming removed 4 bases from V and 6 bases from J, with 19 bases in between. From germline, CDR1 is SGHRS and CDR2 YFSETQ. The CDR3 is 16 amino acids. CDR3 region: CASSHGPSLASGELFF. The CDR3 DNA is TGCGCCAGCAGCCACGGGCCCTCCCTAGCGTCCGGGGAGCTGTTTTTT.

The V gene is TRBV29-1, the J gene TRBJ1-1, with a weak D call TRBD1 (6 bases). Germline CDR1 is SQVTM and CDR2 is ANQGSEA. V was cut by 4 bases and J by 4 bases, with 13 bases left in between. The length of the CDR3 is 13 residues. The CDR3 loop reads CSVANRAGTEAFF. The DNA for the CDR3 is TGCAGCGTTGCGAACAGGGCCGGCACTGAAGCTTTCTTT.

The rearrangement uses TRBV7-6 and TRBJ2-1, with 15 bases fitting TRBD2. V gave up 0 bases and J gave up 0 bases; unmatched junction bases: 6. Germline CDR1 SGHVS, CDR2 FNYEAQ. The length of the CDR3 is 20 residues. For the CDR3, the DNA is TGTGCCAGCAGCTTAGCGCCCGGACTAGCGGGAGGGAGCTCCTACAATGAGCAGTTCTTC. This gives the protein CASSLAPGLAGGSSYNEQFF.

The chain's CDR3 is CASSRDRNEQFF. The CDR3 region has the DNA TGTGCCAGCAGCCGGGATAGGAATGAGCAGTTCTTC. The gene calls are TRBV5-4 and TRBJ2-1; TRBD2 might be the D (5 bases). Germline loops: CDR1 SGHNT, CDR2 YYREEE (reference sequence). This CDR3 has 12 amino acids. Deletions cut 4 bases from V and 7 bases from J, with 9 bases between.

This chain joins TRBV28 and TRBJ2-1; 11 positions agree with TRBD2. CDR3 length: 16 residues. Germline loops: CDR1 MDHEN, CDR2 SYDVKM. V dropped 0 bases and J dropped 4; count of bases not matched to a gene: 2. The CDR3 DNA reads as TGTGCCAGCAGTTTATGGTCTAGCGGGGGGTACAATGAGCAGTTCTTC. This codes for CASSLWSSGGYNEQFF.

The V call is TRBV7-2, the J call TRBJ2-5; 10 bases fit TRBD2. V was pared by 5 bases and J by 1 base, with 7 bases of the junction left unmatched. Germline lookup yields CDR1 SGHTA and CDR2 FQGNSA. The CDR3 is made up of 16 amino acids. The CDR3 DNA reads TGTGCCAGCAGCCCTCCTAGCGGGGGCTCCCAAGAGACCCAGTACTTC. Amino acids: CASSPPSGGSQETQYF.

The J gene is TRBJ2-7, the V gene TRBV28; 7 nucleotides align to TRBD2. Germline CDR1 MDHEN, CDR2 SYDVKM. V trimming: 2 bases; J trimming: 9 bases; junction bases outside the gene matches: 7. The CDR3 is made up of 13 amino acids. The CDR3 DNA follows: TGTGCCAGCAGTTTAGGACTAGGCGGTCGGCAGTACTTC. It is translated as CASSLGLGGRQYF.

The V gene is TRBV4-1, the J gene TRBJ1-1; unclear D gene. CDR3 length equals 15 residues. CDR1 is MGHRA and CDR2 is YSYEKL in the germline V gene. V lost 0 bases and J 1 base, leaving 9 bases between the germline ends. The CDR3 region is CASSQDEARNTEAFF. The CDR3, as DNA: TGCGCCAGCAGCCAAGATGAGGCCCGGAACACTGAAGCTTTCTTT.